Listed here are 2 T cell receptor beta chains from one sample, sequenced in a study of Graves' ophthalmopathy and Graves' hyperthyroidism. RNA transcripts served as template for amplifying TCR beta CDR3 sequences. RT-PCR with HTBI primers came first, then second-round multiplex PCR. TCRdb processed the multiplex PCR reads anew with MiXCR; each CDR3 protein has one entry. The table includes about 50,000 distinct CDR3 sequences, roughly 47% detected once. Sequencing used peripheral blood. These receptors came from an adult woman with Graves' ophthalmopathy.

Here the CDR3 reads CASSELAGGPIDEQFF. For the CDR3, the DNA is TGTGCCAGCAGCGAACTAGCGGGAGGGCCGATCGATGAGCAGTTCTTC. The rearrangement links TRBV7-3 to TRBJ2-1, with 13 bases matching TRBD2. With V trimmed by 5 bases and J by 8 bases, 9 bases remained unmatched. The germline V gene encodes CDR1 SGHTA and CDR2 FQGTGA. This CDR3 contains 16 residues.

By frequency in the sample, this clonotype is medium-sized. CDR3 sequence (DNA): TGTGCCACCAGTGAGCCGAAGCGGAGCTCCTACAATGAGCAGTTCTTC. Amino acid sequence: CATSEPKRSSYNEQFF. The chain recombines TRBV24-1 with TRBJ2-1; tentative D call: TRBD2 (5 bases). Germline CDR1 reads KGHDR; CDR2 reads SFDVKD. The CDR3 has 16 residues. V was trimmed by 4 bases and J by 0 bases, leaving 12 bases between them.